This T cell receptor (beta chain) derives from a study of T cell changes during pregnancy in multiple sclerosis (dated by TCRdb to between 2019 and 2020). Looking at the study overall: In women with multiple sclerosis, the researchers looked at how the T cell repertoire shifted as pregnancy progressed.

The sample holds one count of this clone. The clone's antigen remains unknown. No base quality information exists; no much larger clone differs at one position. Libraries came from the immunoSEQ multiplex PCR assay. This is the immuneACCESS table as TCRdb keeps it, with only in-frame sequences that have V and J called. A part of the clones is gone; compared with another copy, unresolved V genes explain less than half, and the rest is unexplained. Present in this sample are tens of thousands of clones, 88% of which were seen just once. In total, the top ten clones hold more than 0.9% of the sample. The sample was CD4+ T cells from peripheral blood mononuclear cells, taken in the second trimester of pregnancy. This TCR was recovered from a female donor with multiple sclerosis, enrolled in a pregnancy study.

The DNA is as follows: TGTGCCAGCAGGATTAAGACAGGCCGAAGCTCTGGAAACACCATATATTTT. This is translated as CASRIKTGRSSGNTIYF. Recombination joined TRBV28 with TRBJ1-3; a tentative D call is TRBD1 (6 bases match). V and J lose 6 bases and 0 bases, and a span of 18 bases separates them. Measured from the cysteine to the phenylalanine, the CDR3 is 17 residues long. Only CDR3 DNA remains: 51 bases, in frame from the first base. As encoded in the germline V gene, CDR1 is MDHEN while CDR2 is SYDVKM.